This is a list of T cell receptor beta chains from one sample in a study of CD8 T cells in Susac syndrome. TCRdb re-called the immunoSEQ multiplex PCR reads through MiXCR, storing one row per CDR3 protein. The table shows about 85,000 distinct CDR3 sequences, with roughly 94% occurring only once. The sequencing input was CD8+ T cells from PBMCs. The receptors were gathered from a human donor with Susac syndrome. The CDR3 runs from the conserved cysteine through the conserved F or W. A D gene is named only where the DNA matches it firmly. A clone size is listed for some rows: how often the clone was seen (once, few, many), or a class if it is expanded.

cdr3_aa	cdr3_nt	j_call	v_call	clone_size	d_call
CASSRRDTLPYEQYF	TGTGCCAGCAGCCGCCGGGACACTTTACCCTACGAGCAGTACTTC	TRBJ2-7	TRBV27	once	.
CASSLWSNQPQHF	TGCGCCAGCAGCTTGTGGAGCAATCAGCCCCAGCATTTT	TRBJ1-5	TRBV5-1	few	.
CASSSGDKGYF	TGTGCCAGCAGCTCTGGGGACAAAGGGTACTTC	TRBJ2-4	TRBV2	.	.
CASSPGQKNTEAFF	TGTGCCAGCAGCCCGGGACAGAAGAACACTGAAGCTTTCTTT	TRBJ1-1	TRBV13	.	TRBD1
CALQGNHGYTF	TGTGCCTTACAGGGGAACCATGGCTACACCTTC	TRBJ1-2	TRBV7-9	.	TRBD1
CASSLEGSNQPQHF	TGTGCCAGCAGTTTAGAGGGTAGCAATCAGCCCCAGCATTTT	TRBJ1-5	TRBV12-3/TRBV12-4	.	.
CASSLIRETQYF	TGTGCCAGCAGCTTGATCCGAGAGACCCAGTACTTC	TRBJ2-5	TRBV5-4	.	.
CATSRPGDTEAFF	TGTGCCACCAGCCGTCCAGGGGACACTGAAGCTTTCTTT	TRBJ1-1	TRBV24-1	.	.
CASYREDTEAFF	TGTGCCAGCTACAGGGAGGACACTGAAGCTTTCTTT	TRBJ1-1	TRBV25-1	.	.
CASSQRLVETQYF	TGTGCCAGCAGCCAAAGACTAGTCGAGACCCAGTACTTC	TRBJ2-5	TRBV3-1	.	.
CASSQIGTPEETQYF	TGTGCCAGCAGCCAGATCGGGACTCCGGAGGAGACCCAGTACTTC	TRBJ2-5	TRBV3-1	.	.
CSVTDTGELFF	TGCAGCGTCACCGACACCGGGGAGCTGTTTTTT	TRBJ2-2	TRBV29-1	.	.
CASSLTPVNYGYTF	TGTGCCAGCAGTTTAACCCCAGTTAACTATGGCTACACCTTC	TRBJ1-2	TRBV12-3/TRBV12-4	.	.
CSARDLAGVSDTQYF	TGCAGTGCTAGAGATCTAGCGGGAGTGTCAGATACGCAGTATTTT	TRBJ2-3	TRBV20-1	.	TRBD2
CASSQDGTSESTDTQYF	TGTGCCAGCAGCCAAGATGGGACTAGCGAGAGCACAGATACGCAGTATTTT	TRBJ2-3	TRBV3-1	.	TRBD2
CSASGSAYNEQFF	TGCAGTGCTAGCGGGAGTGCGTACAATGAGCAGTTCTTC	TRBJ2-1	TRBV20-1	once	.
CASSLTSPLDTQYF	TGTGCCAGCAGTTTAACTTCCCCGCTAGATACGCAGTATTTT	TRBJ2-3	TRBV28	once	.
CASSVPVSTDTQYF	TGTGCCAGCAGCGTACCGGTGAGCACAGATACGCAGTATTTT	TRBJ2-3	TRBV9	.	.
CASSLPGTGDAEGYTF	TGTGCCAGCAGCTTACCCGGGACAGGGGACGCAGAAGGCTACACCTTC	TRBJ1-2	TRBV7-8	.	TRBD1
CASSQDLGGFFEQYF	TGCGCCAGCAGCCAAGATCTAGGGGGCTTTTTCGAGCAGTACTTC	TRBJ2-7	TRBV4-3	.	TRBD1
CASSSGSYEQYF	TGTGCCAGCAGTTCTGGCTCCTACGAGCAGTACTTC	TRBJ2-7	TRBV27	few	.
CSALAGEANEQFF	TGCAGTGCCCTAGCGGGAGAGGCCAATGAGCAGTTCTTC	TRBJ2-1	TRBV20-1	.	TRBD2
CAWGLAASEQYF	TGTGCCTGGGGCCTTGCCGCGAGCGAGCAGTACTTC	TRBJ2-7	TRBV30	.	.
CASSQGGRAYEQYF	TGTGCCAGCAGCCAAGGGGGCAGGGCCTACGAGCAGTACTTC	TRBJ2-7	TRBV14	.	.
CASSSPGGRDNEQFF	TGTGCCAGCAGCTCCCCAGGCGGGAGGGACAATGAGCAGTTCTTC	TRBJ2-1	TRBV9	.	TRBD2
CATTQAEGNEKLFF	TGTGCCACAACACAGGCGGAGGGGAATGAAAAACTGTTTTTT	TRBJ1-4	TRBV12-3/TRBV12-4	.	.
CSARDPLAGGPGTDTQYF	TGCAGTGCTAGAGATCCACTAGCGGGAGGGCCTGGCACAGATACGCAGTATTTT	TRBJ2-3	TRBV20-1	.	TRBD2
CASGLVLTLGTYNEQFF	TGTGCTAGTGGTTTGGTACTAACCCTCGGAACCTACAATGAGCAGTTCTTC	TRBJ2-1	TRBV12-5	.	.
CASSAGDSTEAFF	TGTGCCAGCAGTGCAGGGGACAGCACTGAAGCTTTCTTT	TRBJ1-1	TRBV2	once	TRBD1
CATSESITSGNLNEQFF	TGTGCCACCAGTGAATCCATCACTAGCGGGAATTTGAATGAGCAGTTCTTC	TRBJ2-1	TRBV24-1	.	TRBD2
CSVEQGVEQYF	TGCAGCGTTGAGCAGGGGGTCGAGCAGTACTTC	TRBJ2-7	TRBV29-1	.	TRBD1
CASSGLAGAYEQYF	TGTGCCAGCAGTGGTCTAGCGGGTGCCTACGAGCAGTACTTC	TRBJ2-7	TRBV2	.	TRBD2
CASSLRGPSSYNEQFF	TGTGCCAGCAGTTTACGCGGGCCAAGCTCCTACAATGAGCAGTTCTTC	TRBJ2-1	TRBV27	.	.
CSARDWGASGSRAIRVDEQFF	TGCAGTGCTAGAGATTGGGGGGCTAGCGGGAGCCGGGCTATCCGAGTAGATGAGCAGTTCTTC	TRBJ2-1	TRBV20-1	.	TRBD2
CATSKGQYQPQHF	TGTGCCACCAGCAAAGGACAGTATCAGCCCCAGCATTTT	TRBJ1-5	TRBV24-1	.	.
CSARRQDYEQYF	TGCAGTGCTCGGAGACAGGACTACGAGCAGTACTTC	TRBJ2-7	TRBV20-1	.	.
CASSPRTGSEQYF	TGTGCCAGCAGCCCCCGGACAGGGAGCGAGCAGTACTTC	TRBJ2-7	TRBV13	.	TRBD1
CASSWGGSIYGYTF	TGTGCCAGCAGTTGGGGGGGATCGATCTATGGCTACACCTTC	TRBJ1-2	TRBV12-3/TRBV12-4	.	.
CSASHDRASYEQYF	TGCAGTGCTAGCCACGACAGGGCCTCCTACGAGCAGTACTTC	TRBJ2-7	TRBV20-1	.	TRBD1
CASSLADFHTGELFF	TGTGCCAGCAGCTTAGCGGACTTTCACACCGGGGAGCTGTTTTTT	TRBJ2-2	TRBV7-9	.	.
CATSDLGLGEQFF	TGTGCCACCAGTGACTTGGGTCTGGGTGAGCAGTTCTTC	TRBJ2-1	TRBV24-1	.	.
CSVAGSSYEQYF	TGCAGCGTTGCCGGGAGCTCCTACGAGCAGTACTTC	TRBJ2-7	TRBV29-1	once	.
CSVEGPNEQYF	TGCAGCGTTGAAGGGCCGAACGAGCAGTACTTC	TRBJ2-7	TRBV29-1	.	.
CASSFRQANNEKLFF	TGTGCCAGCAGCTTTAGACAGGCGAATAATGAAAAACTGTTTTTT	TRBJ1-4	TRBV13	.	.
CASSIALAAYNEQFF	TGTGCCAGTAGTATCGCACTAGCGGCCTACAATGAGCAGTTCTTC	TRBJ2-1	TRBV19	once	TRBD2
CASRGAWDGYTF	TGTGCCAGCAGGGGCGCCTGGGATGGCTACACCTTC	TRBJ1-2	TRBV5-5	.	.
CSVDNSLGNEQFF	TGCAGCGTTGACAACAGCCTCGGCAATGAGCAGTTCTTC	TRBJ2-1	TRBV29-1	.	.
CASVGGRAYGYTF	TGTGCCAGCGTAGGCGGGAGAGCCTATGGCTACACCTTC	TRBJ1-2	TRBV6-5	.	.
CSARGWLQGYEQYF	TGCAGTGCTAGAGGGTGGCTACAAGGCTACGAGCAGTACTTC	TRBJ2-7	TRBV20-1	.	.
CASSLVGSEAFF	TGTGCCAGCAGCTTAGTAGGCTCTGAAGCTTTCTTT	TRBJ1-1	TRBV7-9	.	.
CAWSALDRGPGYTF	TGTGCCTGGAGTGCCCTGGACAGGGGGCCAGGCTACACCTTC	TRBJ1-2	TRBV30	.	TRBD1
CSVEDLQGALSGSSYNEQFF	TGCAGCGTTGAAGATCTTCAGGGGGCGTTGTCGGGGAGCTCCTACAATGAGCAGTTCTTC	TRBJ2-1	TRBV29-1	.	TRBD1
CASSSGTSESEETQYF	TGTGCCAGCAGCTCCGGGACTAGCGAGAGTGAGGAGACCCAGTACTTC	TRBJ2-5	TRBV3-1	.	TRBD2
CSVRWEASGSPSTDTQYF	TGCAGCGTTAGGTGGGAGGCTAGCGGGAGCCCTAGCACAGATACGCAGTATTTT	TRBJ2-3	TRBV29-1	.	TRBD2